One TCR beta chain is described in this entry. Its antigen remains unidentified. All available leukocytes, rather than a set cell count, yielded the blood DNA. Clones were read by immunoSEQ multiplex PCR, and TCRdb kept only the in-frame ones, dropping some. There are approximately 49,000 clones in the sample; approximately 95% occur only once, and 0.15% to 0.2% lies in the top ten. This sample is part of a study of human thymus T cells. Study-level results: Usage of V and J genes appeared biased in thymic and blood repertoires.

Trimming took 1 base from V and 5 from J; bases not matched to a gene: 1. CDR1 is MGHRA and CDR2 is YSYEKL in the germline V gene. There are 13 residues in the CDR3. Sequenced input: blood. This receptor was obtained from a girl under three years old with a congenital heart defect but otherwise immunologically healthy. The rearrangement joins TRBV4-1 to TRBJ2-5, with 7 bases identical to TRBD2. This CDR3 reads CASSQVGGETQYF. The CDR3 DNA sequence: TGCGCCAGCAGCCAAGTGGGGGGGGAGACCCAGTACTTC.